The TCR beta chain under discussion was sequenced for a study of blood T cells in healthy people across ages (dated by TCRdb to between 2014 and 2016). Study-wide context: In model experiments, template switching captured about one uniquely barcoded TCR beta cDNA molecule for every two T cells. Donors were grouped into four age groups: young (average about 15 years), middle-aged (roughly 40), aged (roughly 62) and long-lived (approximately 82). Using deep sequencing normalized with unique cDNA molecular identifiers, the study measured how TCR beta repertoire diversity changes with age. To avoid experimental bias, donors of different ages were distributed randomly across sequencing lanes. Using the same blood draw, the study looked at two additional independent replicas of 1 million unique cDNA reads for two donors, one aged 18 to 29 and the other aged 80 or older.

Of note for this clonotype: Its antigen is unknown. No clone much larger than this one lies a single base away; base qualities are absent.

The library relied on 5' RACE. Instrument used: Illumina HiSeq 2500. A second roughly 7 to 12 cycle PCR used a sample-barcoded 5' primer and a J-beta primer mix. Each TCR beta cDNA molecule received a unique molecular identifier from a template-switch 5' adaptor carrying 12 random nucleotides. Each sample yielded at least 3 million CDR3-containing paired-end reads. First-strand cDNA synthesis was performed from all RNA using the Mint cDNA synthesis kit, with priming by a TRBC-specific oligonucleotide. After uracil-DNA glycosylase treatment, a first 18-cycle PCR used universal primers M1SS and BC2_uni_R on all cDNA. The study's own analysis went as follows. Each sample was normalized by randomly selecting 1 million high-quality reads, each carrying a distinct molecular identifier. Reads sharing molecular identifiers were discarded rather than binned into consensus sequences. MiTCR, with a Q25 quality threshold and the strictest error-elimination algorithm, was used for CDR3 identification, clonotype clustering and error correction. A nonparametric unseen species model using Euler transformation provided a lower-bound estimate of total TCR beta diversity. In TCRdb, the public reads were trimmed at Q25 with fastp and aligned with MiXCR, with productive beta chains retained. Every CDR3 protein is listed once, alongside the most common genes and DNA of its rows. V and J calls and clone size were set by TCRdb, not the authors. Present in this sample are hundreds of thousands of distinct CDR3 sequences, roughly 26% of which were seen just once. The ten largest clones add up to roughly a sixth of the sample.

The approximately 39 donors, aged about 6 to 100 years, were systemically healthy Caucasian individuals from Russia. Each donor gave roughly 9.5 milliliters of peripheral blood, collected into EDTA-treated Vacutainer tubes. Ficoll-Paque density-gradient centrifugation was used to isolate PBMCs, with at least 7 million per sample. Trizol reagent was used to extract total RNA from PBMCs, with at least 5.5 micrograms per sample. For every donor, an aliquot of PBMCs went through flow cytometry to measure the percentages of naive CD45RAhigh/CD27high T cells. Here is what the overall study found, with its caveats: Because the CMV infection status of the donors was unknown, age-related changes in expanded clonotypes may potentially have been confounded. Estimates of total diversity from one million sequenced T cells were regarded as lower bounds and underestimates. The percentage of naive T cells measured by flow cytometry correlated strongly with observed TCR beta diversity. Bulk unsorted PBMC profiling prevented conclusive comparison of naive and antigen-experienced compartments. Observed TCR beta diversity per million T cells fell roughly linearly with age, and a significant reduction was already apparent by age roughly 40. The long-lived group showed more naive CD4+ T cells, fewer expanded clones and increased TCR diversity than the aged group, suggesting age selection.

Sequencing input: blood. This TCR came from a woman older than 75 in good health.

The CDR3 corresponds to CASRPGGSANTEAFF. Read as DNA, the sequence is TGTGCCAGCAGACCAGGGGGCTCTGCGAACACTGAAGCTTTCTTT. Rearrangement joined TRBV5-4 to TRBJ1-1; a stretch of 8 junction bases matches TRBD1. Spanning cysteine to phenylalanine, the CDR3 consists of 15 amino acids. Only the CDR3 DNA is retained, 45 bases long and in frame from the first base. CDR1 and CDR2, per the germline V gene (reference sequence), are SGHNT and YYREEE. Trimming removed 5 bases from V and 1 base from J; the gene matches leave 7 bases unexplained.